The 16 T cell receptor beta chains below were found in one sample sequenced in a study of cytomegalovirus exposure and HLA in healthy donors. Vbeta (60) and Jbeta (13) primers were used in the PCR. The method was immunoSEQ multiplex PCR; TCRdb's version includes in-frame clones alone and lacks a portion of them. Found here are about 170,000 clones, 55% to 65% of them singletons; the top ten hold 2.5% to 3%. Sequenced input: PBMCs. These receptors were obtained from a man aged 40-50 years in good health and CMV-seronegative.

This chain joins TRBV27 and TRBJ1-4; 7 bases agree with TRBD1. V trimming: 6 bases; J trimming: 5 bases; junction bases outside the gene matches: 12. Germline V CDR1 and CDR2: MNHEY, SMNVEV (reference sequence). The CDR3 contains 16 residues. The CDR3, as DNA: TGTGCCAGCAGCCCCACCAAGACAGGGATGAATGAAAAACTGTTTTTT. This codes for CASSPTKTGMNEKLFF.

This rearrangement joins TRBV19 to TRBJ2-5; the match to TRBD2 covers 14 bases. Losses at the gene ends were 5 bases for V and 2 bases for J; bases not matched to a gene: 4. The CDR3 loop spans 16 amino acids. CDR1 is LNHDA and CDR2 is SQIVND in the germline V gene (reference sequence). CDR3 in DNA: TGTGCCAGTAGTGGGACTAGCGGGGGCCCTCAAGAGACCCAGTACTTC. Protein product: CASSGTSGGPQETQYF.

The chain employs TRBV5-1 and TRBJ2-7; TRBD1 aligns across 7 bases. The V segment lost 4 bases and the J segment 2 bases; nucleotides outside the gene matches: 6. This CDR3 spans 14 amino acids. The germline V gene encodes CDR1 SGHRS and CDR2 YFSETQ. The DNA for the CDR3 is TGCGCCAGCAGCGTTGGGGGACAGCCCTACGAGCAGTACTTC. Its translation: CASSVGGQPYEQYF.

The table lists this clone with a few counts. The rearrangement uses TRBV12-5 and TRBJ2-1; 7 nucleotides agree with TRBD2. The CDR3 spans 14 residues. The ends lost 2 bases at V and 4 bases at J; junction bases unmatched: 2. The germline V gene encodes CDR1 LGHNT and CDR2 FRNRAP. In DNA form, the CDR3 reads TGTGCTAGTGGTTTGAGGCGGGAGTACAATGAGCAGTTCTTC. It specifies CASGLRREYNEQFF.

The chain has TRBV6-5 and TRBJ2-5; 7 bases map to TRBD1. V lost 4 bases, J lost 3 bases, and 8 bases stayed unmatched. Per germline, CDR1 MNHEY and CDR2 SVGAGI. The length of the CDR3 is 15 residues. CDR3 residues: CASSSNTGTEETQYF. The CDR3 DNA reads as TGTGCCAGCAGTTCGAATACCGGGACAGAAGAGACCCAGTACTTC.

CDR3 residues: CSVEGAGYEVEETQYF. CDR3 bases: TGCAGCGTTGAAGGGGCGGGATACGAGGTAGAAGAGACCCAGTACTTC. The chain has TRBV29-1 and TRBJ2-5, with D possibly being TRBD2 (6 bases). Germline lookup yields CDR1 SQVTM and CDR2 ANQGSEA. This CDR3 has 16 amino acids. Trimming pared 1 base from V and 3 bases from J, leaving 18 bases between.

This rearrangement joins TRBV6-5 to TRBJ2-7, with 9 bases identical to TRBD1. Losses at the gene ends were 0 bases for V and 4 bases for J; bases not matched to a gene: 4. Germline V gene data show CDR1 as MNHEY and CDR2 as SVGAGI. The CDR3 runs to 15 residues. CDR3 in DNA: TGTGCCAGCAGTTACTCTGGACAGGGGAGGTACGAGCAGTACTTC. Amino acid sequence: CASSYSGQGRYEQYF.

The chain couples TRBV5-4 to TRBJ2-7, with D perhaps TRBD2 (5 bases). The length of the CDR3 is 15 residues. Per germline, CDR1 SGHNT and CDR2 YYREEE (reference sequence). Trimming removed 4 bases at V and 3 bases at J, with 17 bases between. The CDR3 nucleotides are TGTGCCAGCAGCGTTTTGGGCAGAGGGAACTACGAGCAGTACTTC. Its translation is CASSVLGRGNYEQYF.

This clone was detected only once. V gene TRBV4-3 combines with J gene TRBJ2-5; TRBD1 might be the D (5 bases). The CDR3 consists of 14 residues. Trimming took 1 base from V and 2 from J, leaving 8 bases between them. The germline gives CDR1 LGHNA, CDR2 YSLEER. CDR3 sequence: CASSQGSGQETQYF. The CDR3 DNA is TGCGCCAGCAGCCAAGGATCAGGGCAAGAGACCCAGTACTTC.

The V gene is TRBV2, the J gene TRBJ2-5, with TRBD2 matching 7 bases. This CDR3 is built from 14 residues. The junction had 6 bases not matched to a gene; V was cut back by 7 bases and J by 1 base. CDR1 is SNHLY and CDR2 is FYNNEI in the germline V gene. The CDR3 DNA follows: TGTGCCAGCACCATTTGGGGGGGCCAAGAGACCCAGTACTTC. It specifies CASTIWGGQETQYF.

This clone was detected only a few times. The chain combines TRBV19 with TRBJ1-6, with TRBD1 matching over 9 bases. Germline CDR1 is LNHDA and CDR2 is SQIVND (reference sequence). The CDR3 has 13 amino acids. V dropped 7 bases and J dropped 10; count of bases not matched to a gene: 5. DNA of the CDR3: TGTGCCAGTACCCGGGACAGGGACTCACCCCTCCACTTT. Translation gives CASTRDRDSPLHF.

V usage is TRBV10-3 and J usage is TRBJ2-7; possible D gene TRBD2, 6 bases. Trimming removed 0 bases from V and 1 base from J, with 7 bases in between. Germline V gives CDR1 ENHRY, CDR2 SYGVKD. The CDR3 contains 14 residues. The CDR3 DNA sequence: TGTGCCATCAGTGAGTCGACTAGTTCCTACGAGCAGTACTTC. Translating it yields CAISESTSSYEQYF.

This clone has a handful of counts. V is TRBV7-3 and J is TRBJ2-7; 8 nucleotides match TRBD1. CDR1 is SGHTA, CDR2 FQGTGA, per germline. CDR3 length equals 14 residues. V trimming: 5 bases; J trimming: 3 bases; junction bases outside the gene matches: 6. The CDR3 protein is CASSPETGVYEQYF. The CDR3 nucleotides read TGTGCCAGCAGCCCCGAGACAGGGGTCTACGAGCAGTACTTC.

Only a few counts were recorded for this clone. The genes are TRBV11-2 and TRBJ2-7; D might be TRBD2 (5 bases). The CDR3 extends over 15 amino acids. Germline loops: CDR1 SGHAT, CDR2 FQNNGV. Trimming shortened V by 0 bases and J by 2 bases, and 11 bases separated the two germline ends. CDR3 sequence reads: CASSLDHSGAYEQYF. As DNA, the CDR3 is TGTGCCAGCAGCTTAGACCACAGCGGCGCCTACGAGCAGTACTTC.

This clone has just a few counts. This chain joins TRBV6-1 and TRBJ1-5; D gene unclear. V was pared by 3 bases and J by 3 bases, with 12 bases between. Germline V gives CDR1 MNHNS, CDR2 SASEGT. The CDR3 is 15 amino acids. This chain's CDR3 is CASSEPGKVNQPQHF. In DNA, the CDR3 is TGTGCCAGCAGTGAGCCCGGGAAGGTCAATCAGCCCCAGCATTTT.

In DNA form, the CDR3 reads TGTGCCAGCAGCACCTCTCCGGGACAGGGGGCAGGAGGCTACACCTTC. Translating gives CASSTSPGQGAGGYTF. J is TRBJ1-2 and V is TRBV7-9; TRBD1 agrees at 12 bases. Germline assignment: CDR1 SEHNR and CDR2 FQNEAQ (reference sequence). The junction had 12 bases not matched to a gene; V was cut back by 5 bases and J by 8 bases. The CDR3 totals 16 residues.